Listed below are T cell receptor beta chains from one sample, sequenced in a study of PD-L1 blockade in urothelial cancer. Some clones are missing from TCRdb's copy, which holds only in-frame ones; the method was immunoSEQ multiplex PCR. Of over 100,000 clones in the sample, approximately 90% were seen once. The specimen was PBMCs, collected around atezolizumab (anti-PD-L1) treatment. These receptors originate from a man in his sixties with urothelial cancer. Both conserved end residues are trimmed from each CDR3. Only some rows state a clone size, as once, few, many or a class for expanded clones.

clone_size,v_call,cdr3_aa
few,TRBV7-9,ASSLGLAEQF
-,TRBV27,ASSLRGEQY
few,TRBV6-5,ASSPTGTYEQY
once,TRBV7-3,ASSPPTETGELF
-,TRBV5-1,ASSYSGGAAETQY
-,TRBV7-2,ASSFTRNNEQF
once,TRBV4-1,ASSQDGQGLYGYT
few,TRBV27,ASSSPGTGRF
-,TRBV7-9,ASSSVRGSFDPPYEQY
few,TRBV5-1,ASNPGTGAEAF
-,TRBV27,ASSLTRPPGLASRGINEQF
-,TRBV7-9,ASSLERQGAYGYT
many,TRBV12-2,ASRPGQESNQPQH
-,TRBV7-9,ASSPAGWNYGYT
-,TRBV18,ASSPRQSDTGELF
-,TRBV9,ASSGGIGGTYGYT
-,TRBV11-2,ASSSQTGTGASLEQY
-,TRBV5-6,ASNVPGDEKLF
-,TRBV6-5,ASSNLFEQF
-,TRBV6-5,ASSTGGDQPQH
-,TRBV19,ASSRTSGGSYEQY
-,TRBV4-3,ASSQENTGPTDTQY
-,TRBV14,ASSQLGQGDTEAF
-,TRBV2,ASSRTDYGYT
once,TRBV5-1,ASTQAHQETQY
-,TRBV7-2,ASSRRSPLTDTQY
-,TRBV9,ASSVEAGGRSTGELF
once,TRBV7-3,ASSLAGATDTQY
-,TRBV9,ASSAAGVGNEKLF
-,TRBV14,ASRVSGGVSGANVLT
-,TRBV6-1,ASSDGGQSSYNEQF
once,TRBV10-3,AISEGRESGNTIY
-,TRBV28,ASSFLGQGALDTQY
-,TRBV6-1,AGRDRGEGNTIY
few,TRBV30,AWKYSGPYEQY
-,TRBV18,ASSPGLAGGSNEQF
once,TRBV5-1,ASSSPREVHEQF
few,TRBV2,ASSVQRGSYEQY
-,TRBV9,ASSVGASGSQVTQY
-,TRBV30,AWRMGTGATGELF
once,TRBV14,ASSQVGGSTEAF
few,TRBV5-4,ASRAGPHTEAF
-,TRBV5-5,ASSQPGATSEQY
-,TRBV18,ASSPGQGVSYEQY
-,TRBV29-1,SVSTGDTEAF
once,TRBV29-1,SVEALGQTNYGYT
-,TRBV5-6,ASRRLAQETQY
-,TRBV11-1,ASSPWDFTFPANTGELF
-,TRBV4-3,ASSQRTGTEAF
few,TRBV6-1,ASSEKTKIGLAGGGYEQY
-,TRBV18,ASSEERSTIY
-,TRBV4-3,ASSPGGSSSGANVLT
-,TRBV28,ASTPRGSDTDTQY
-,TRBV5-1,ASSLAGVGNTEAF
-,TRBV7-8,ASSSREPGNWLTGSTDTQY